Listed below are T cell receptor beta chains from one sample, sequenced in a study of T-cell memory formation after mild COVID-19. From the 5' RACE reads, TCRdb called clonotypes with MiXCR, one entry per CDR3 protein. The table has roughly 450,000 distinct CDR3 sequences, approximately 18% seen once. Sequencing input: PBMCs or a T cell subset sorted from them (not recorded which). These receptor sequences come from an adult woman who had mild COVID-19 (a few samples of this study predate the infection). Cell type and time point are not known. Both conserved end residues are part of each CDR3. The D gene is left open where the match is weak. Only part of the rows carry a size: once, few, many, or a class if the clone is expanded.

TRBJ2-3,NA,TRBV11-2,few,TGTGCCAGCAGCTTACAGGGATGGACAGATACGCAGTATTTT,CASSLQGWTDTQYF
TRBJ1-1,TRBD1,TRBV29-1,many,TGCAGCGCGGACAGGGGGGCTGAAGCTTTCTTT,CSADRGAEAFF
TRBJ2-7,TRBD2,TRBV20-1,NA,TGCAGTGCAAGTAGCGGGAGAAAGGATGACGAGCAGTACTTC,CSASSGRKDDEQYF
TRBJ1-1,NA,TRBV9,few,TGTGCCAGCAGCGTAATCTCAGGAGCTGAAGCTTTCTTT,CASSVISGAEAFF
TRBJ2-7,TRBD2,TRBV6-1,many,TGTGCCAGCACGGTTGAGGCGGGGGGTTACGAGCAGTACTTC,CASTVEAGGYEQYF
TRBJ1-1,TRBD1,TRBV27,NA,TGTGCCAGCAGTCGGCAGGGGGTCTCTGAAGCTTTCTTT,CASSRQGVSEAFF
TRBJ2-1,TRBD2,TRBV11-1,NA,TGTGCCAGCAGCCCCGCCCGGGGGGGACGCTCCTACAATGAGCAGTTCTTC,CASSPARGGRSYNEQFF
TRBJ2-2,TRBD2,TRBV7-3,few,TGTGCCAGCAGCTCATCTAGCGGGGGGGCCGCGGAGCTGTTTTTT,CASSSSSGGAAELFF
TRBJ2-1,NA,TRBV27,NA,TGTGCCAGCAGGGCCGGTGCCTCCGATGAGCAGTTCTTC,CASRAGASDEQFF
TRBJ2-3,TRBD2,TRBV6-2/TRBV6-3,few,TGTGCCAGCAGTGAAGCGGGAGGGAGCACAGATACGCAGTATTTT,CASSEAGGSTDTQYF
TRBJ1-2,TRBD1,TRBV30,few,TGTGCCTGGAGTGTACCCGACTTGACAGGGCTTCCCTATGGCTACACCTTC,CAWSVPDLTGLPYGYTF
TRBJ2-3,TRBD2,TRBV29-1,NA,TGCAGCGTAGCGGGGATACGCACAGATACGCAGTATTTT,CSVAGIRTDTQYF
TRBJ2-5,TRBD2,TRBV7-6,NA,TGTGCCAGCAGCCCCCGGACTAGCGGGGGATCTTACCAAGAGACCCAGTACTTC,CASSPRTSGGSYQETQYF
TRBJ2-3,TRBD2,TRBV12-3/TRBV12-4,NA,TGTGCCAGCAGCCCCTTATCGGGAGGGCCGCAAGATACGCAGTATTTT,CASSPLSGGPQDTQYF
TRBJ1-1,NA,TRBV20-1,few,TGCAGTGCTAGAGATGGGACCACTGAAGCTTTCTTT,CSARDGTTEAFF
TRBJ2-1,NA,TRBV20-1,NA,TGCAGTGCTAGCAAAGCGGGTCGCTCCTACAATGAGCAGTTCTTC,CSASKAGRSYNEQFF
TRBJ2-1,NA,TRBV12-3/TRBV12-4,few,TGTGCCAGCAGACGAGAGGGGCTATCGGAAAGGCAGTTCTTC,CASRREGLSERQFF
TRBJ2-4,TRBD1,TRBV5-5,NA,TGTGCCAGCAGCCGACAGGGCAAGATAGACATTCAGTACTTC,CASSRQGKIDIQYF
TRBJ2-5,NA,TRBV7-9,NA,TGTGCCAGCAGCTTAGGGTGGACCCAAGAGACCCAGTACTTC,CASSLGWTQETQYF
TRBJ2-7,NA,TRBV12-3/TRBV12-4,NA,TGTGCCAGCAGTTTATCCGATCGATACGAGCAGTACTTC,CASSLSDRYEQYF
TRBJ2-6,NA,TRBV19,NA,TGTGCCAGTAGTCAGAGTTTTGCTGGGGCCAACGTCCTGACTTTC,CASSQSFAGANVLTF
TRBJ1-1,NA,TRBV24-1,NA,TGTGCCACCAGTGATTTGGGGTACGAAGCTTTCTTT,CATSDLGYEAFF
TRBJ2-7,NA,TRBV24-1,NA,TGTGCCACGGGGGCTTCCTCCTACGAGCAGTACTTC,CATGASSYEQYF
TRBJ2-4,NA,TRBV2,few,TGTGCCAGCCTGGCGGTCGGTTTAGCCAAAAACATTCAGTACTTC,CASLAVGLAKNIQYF
TRBJ1-5,NA,TRBV27,NA,TGTGCCAGCAGTTTACAGGTCAATCAGCCCCAGCATTTT,CASSLQVNQPQHF
TRBJ1-2,NA,TRBV6-6,NA,TGTGCCAGCAGTTACTCGATTTTGCCAGGCCGCAACTATGGCTACACCTTC,CASSYSILPGRNYGYTF
TRBJ1-6,NA,TRBV5-1,NA,TGCGCCAGCAGCTCCATCCCCGGGGGGAATTCACCCCTCCACTTT,CASSSIPGGNSPLHF